In its sample, the clone carrying this T cell receptor beta chain was seen many times. This entry comes from a study of blood T cell repertoires in COVID-19. Overall study: Specimens from acute and convalescent COVID-19 originated in the United States, Italy and Spain.

Germline CDR1 reads LGHNA; CDR2 reads YSLEER. The CDR3 spans 16 residues. With V trimmed by 0 bases and J by 7 bases, 4 bases remained unmatched. Authors' analysis steps: The assay estimated nucleated cells by amplifying reference gene primers. Clones were read by immunoSEQ multiplex PCR, and TCRdb kept only the in-frame ones, dropping some. V, J and clone size derive from that table, while D and trimming were established from the DNA sequence. The sample holds about 240,000 clones, roughly 80% seen once. The chain uses TRBV4-3 and TRBJ1-6; 9 bases match TRBD1. This receptor was identified in a woman under 30 with acute or convalescent COVID-19. Sequences were obtained from peripheral blood. CDR3 residues: CASSQEGGTGNSPLHF. The CDR3 nucleotides read TGCGCCAGCAGCCAAGAAGGCGGGACAGGGAATTCACCCCTCCACTTT.